This TCR beta chain came from a study of blood T cell repertoires in COVID-19. Study at large: Acute and convalescent COVID-19 specimens originated in the United States, Italy and Spain.

Per the original data handling: Estimated nucleated cell counts came from reference gene primer amplification. Here immunoSEQ multiplex PCR was the method, and the copy in TCRdb shows in-frame clones only, minus some. That table furnishes V, J and clone size, whereas the DNA furnished D and trimming. Of 150,000 to 200,000 clones listed, around 86% are singletons. This CDR3 spans 13 amino acids. CDR1 is SGHRS and CDR2 is YFSETQ in the germline V gene. Trimming cost V 3 bases and J 6 bases; bases outside gene matches: 6. The clonotype comes from a man between 18 and 29 years old with acute or convalescent COVID-19. The sequenced material came from peripheral blood. V and J are TRBV5-1 and TRBJ2-7; 7 bases line up with TRBD1. The DNA of the CDR3 is TGCGCCAGCAGCTCAATGACAGGGAGCGAGCAGTACTTC. As protein: CASSSMTGSEQYF.